This entry lists 16 T cell receptor beta chains sequenced from one sample in a study of blood T cell repertoires in COVID-19. Data came from immunoSEQ multiplex PCR; TCRdb stores just in-frame clones and leaves some out. This table has about 160,000 clones, about three quarters appearing once. The material sequenced was peripheral blood. The source of these receptors is a man in his 70s with acute or convalescent COVID-19.

This clone was detected ten times or more. The chain couples TRBV5-4 to TRBJ2-2, with 8 bases matching TRBD2. CDR1 and CDR2 (germline): SGHNT, YYREEE (reference sequence). The junction had 4 bases not matched to a gene; V was cut back by 6 bases and J by 3 bases. The CDR3 has 14 residues. CDR3 sequence (DNA): TGTGCCAGCACCGGAGCGGGGGACACCGGGGAGCTGTTTTTT. Its translation: CASTGAGDTGELFF.

The chain employs TRBV7-8 and TRBJ2-1; maybe TRBD2 (6 bases). The CDR3 totals 18 residues. Germline CDR1 and CDR2: SGHVS and FQNEAQ. Trimming pared 2 bases from V and 5 bases from J, leaving 22 bases between. The CDR3 loop reads CASSLRRPVSGTHNEQFF. CDR3 nucleotides: TGTGCCAGCAGCTTAAGGCGACCTGTTAGCGGCACTCACAATGAGCAGTTCTTC.

V and J are TRBV2 and TRBJ2-5; D remains unclear. Looked up from germline, CDR1 is SNHLY and CDR2 is FYNNEI. The CDR3 totals 11 residues. V lost 1 base and J lost 7, with 4 bases in between. CDR3 in DNA: TGTGCCAGCAGTGAAGGCGGGACCCAGTACTTC. Translating gives CASSEGGTQYF.

This clone was seen once. This chain links TRBV20-1 with TRBJ1-2; TRBD1 matches 8 bases. There are 11 residues in the CDR3. Germline values: CDR1 DFQATT, CDR2 SNEGSKA (reference sequence). Unmatched junction bases numbered 5, after V lost 6 bases and J lost 8 bases. CDR3 loop: CSAHRGDGYTF. The CDR3, as DNA: TGCAGTGCGCACAGGGGGGACGGCTACACCTTC.

This clone was seen a few times. The chain uses TRBV7-6 and TRBJ2-2, with 10 positions matching TRBD1. Germline values: CDR1 SGHVS, CDR2 FNYEAQ. The CDR3 spans 17 residues. After removal of 5 bases from V and 5 bases from J, the junction contained 11 bases not matched to a gene. The CDR3 region has the DNA TGTGCCAGCAGCAGAGCCCGGGGACAGGGGAAAACCGGGGAGCTGTTTTTT. It codes for CASSRARGQGKTGELFF.

CDR3 sequence reads: CASSSGLAGDTQYF. The DNA for the CDR3 is TGTGCCAGCAGCTCGGGACTAGCGGGAGATACGCAGTATTTT. The genes are TRBV5-4 and TRBJ2-3; 12 positions match TRBD2. The germline gives CDR1 SGHNT, CDR2 YYREEE (reference sequence). The CDR3 has 14 residues. Unmatched junction bases numbered 1, after V lost 3 bases and J lost 5 bases.

The gene calls are TRBV27 and TRBJ2-1; 9 nucleotides line up with TRBD1. From germline, CDR1 is MNHEY and CDR2 SMNVEV (reference sequence). Unmatched junction bases numbered 7, after V lost 1 base and J lost 9 bases. The CDR3 loop spans 15 amino acids. CDR3 region: CASSLLDRGLREQFF. CDR3 nucleotides: TGTGCCAGCAGTTTATTGGACAGGGGTCTACGTGAGCAGTTCTTC.

The rearrangement uses TRBV24-1 and TRBJ2-6, with 8 bases identical to TRBD1. Germline CDR1 and CDR2: KGHDR and SFDVKD. There are 15 residues in the CDR3. Germline trimming cut 12 bases from V and 0 bases from J; bases unmatched to any gene: 6. CDR3 coding DNA: TGTGCCGGGGGACAGGTCAACTCTGGGGCCAACGTCCTGACTTTC. It encodes CAGGQVNSGANVLTF.

The V call is TRBV10-1, the J call TRBJ1-6; 8 bases agree with TRBD1. Germline-derived CDR1 and CDR2 are WNHNN and SYGVQD (reference sequence). V was pared by 6 bases and J by 5 bases, with 3 bases of the junction left unmatched. The length of the CDR3 is 14 residues. The CDR3 is CASSGQGDNSPLHF. CDR3 DNA sequence: TGCGCCAGCAGCGGACAGGGTGATAATTCACCCCTCCACTTT.

This clone was recorded only once. The chain couples TRBV3-1 (or the pseudogene TRBV3-2) to TRBJ2-1; no reliable D call. V gave up 0 bases and J gave up 1 base, with 16 bases separating them. This CDR3 has 18 residues. Germline values: CDR1 LGHDT, CDR2 YNNKEL (reference sequence). CDR3 amino acids: CASSQDAFSRVSYNEQFF. The DNA for the CDR3 is TGTGCCAGCAGCCAAGACGCGTTTTCTAGAGTATCCTACAATGAGCAGTTCTTC.

This chain joins TRBV18 and TRBJ1-1; the D is unclear. This CDR3 comprises 14 residues. V was cut by 0 bases and J by 3 bases, with 8 bases left in between. From germline, CDR1 is KGHSH and CDR2 LQKENI. As DNA, the CDR3 is TGTGCCAGCTCACCACCTTGGGGAGACACTGAAGCTTTCTTT. It is translated as CASSPPWGDTEAFF.

The chain carries TRBV6-2 or TRBV6-3 and TRBJ2-5; 8 nucleotides agree with TRBD1. V dropped 6 bases and J dropped 0; count of bases not matched to a gene: 6. Germline CDR1 and CDR2: MNHEY and SVGEGT. The CDR3 consists of 15 residues. The DNA of the CDR3 is TGTGCCAGCAGCCCCGGGACAGGTCACCAAGAGACCCAGTACTTC. It is translated as CASSPGTGHQETQYF.

V usage is TRBV25-1 and J usage is TRBJ1-6; 9 nucleotides line up with TRBD1. With 6 bases clipped from V and 8 bases from J, the junction kept 5 bases outside the gene matches. Germline loops: CDR1 MGHDK, CDR2 SYGVNS. The CDR3 is made up of 14 amino acids. The CDR3 nucleotides are TGTGCCAGCAGCCCACAGGGGGCTTATTCACCCCTCCACTTT. Its translation: CASSPQGAYSPLHF.

V usage is TRBV6-1 and J usage is TRBJ2-7; D is ambiguous. Per germline, CDR1 MNHNS and CDR2 SASEGT. The CDR3 extends over 12 amino acids. Trimming left V 2 bases short and J 3 bases short, with 5 bases between. As DNA, the CDR3 is TGTGCCAGCAGTGAATGGAGCTACGAGCAGTACTTC. Its translation: CASSEWSYEQYF.

This clone was seen a few times. The genes are TRBV7-3 and TRBJ1-6; 8 nucleotides line up with TRBD1. This CDR3 spans 15 amino acids. J gave up 5 bases and V 5 bases, and 5 bases lay outside the gene matches. Looked up from germline, CDR1 is SGHTA and CDR2 is FQGTGA. The CDR3 sequence: CASSPTGDNNSPLHF. The DNA for the CDR3 is TGTGCCAGCAGCCCGACAGGGGACAATAATTCACCCCTCCACTTT.

The rearrangement links TRBV5-1 to TRBJ2-1, with D possibly matching TRBD2 (6 bases). Germline assignment: CDR1 SGHRS and CDR2 YFSETQ. V was cut by 0 bases and J by 4 bases, with 11 bases left in between. This CDR3 contains 15 residues. DNA for the CDR3: TGCGCCAGCAGCTTGGAACTAGCCCGGTACAATGAGCAGTTCTTC. It yields the protein CASSLELARYNEQFF.